This T cell receptor (beta chain) comes out of a study of cytomegalovirus exposure and HLA in healthy donors. At the level of the study: From donors who were HLA-typed, an early data release held around 80 million unique TCRs. Findings and limits, study-wide: In a later analysis, TCR beta V- and J-gene trimming was associated with a missense DCLRE1C variant. What a later analysis reportedly showed was that an Asian-associated ancestry cluster had fewer N-insertions than the approximately 700-donor mean. Researchers reported from a later analysis that most CMV-associated TCR beta chains appeared HLA-restricted.

Losses at the gene ends were 0 bases for V and 5 bases for J; bases not matched to a gene: 8. Germline CDR1 reads LGHNA; CDR2 reads YSLEER. CDR3 size: 17 residues. With regard to this clone: Its cognate antigen is unknown.

The PCR employed 60 Vbeta primers together with 13 Jbeta primers. The table came from immunoSEQ multiplex PCR; TCRdb's copy has only in-frame clones and leaves some out. This sample's table has about 210,000 clones. The chain recombines TRBV4-3 with TRBJ2-3; 10 nucleotides agree with TRBD2. Sequences were obtained from PBMCs. The receptor's source is a young woman in good health and CMV-seropositive. The CDR3 nucleotides read TGCGCCAGCAGCCAAGATAGCGTAGCGGGAGGTGGAGATACGCAGTATTTT. Translation gives CASSQDSVAGGGDTQYF.